The rows below give T cell receptor beta chains drawn from one sample of a study of human T cells and chemical hapten exposure. TCRdb re-derived calls from the RACE reads in MiXCR, one entry per CDR3 protein. The sample includes 75,000 to 90,000 distinct CDR3 sequences, 10% of them seen just once. This material consisted of whole blood, taken in connection with sensitization to the hapten diphenylcyclopropenone (DPC). Receptors were obtained from a woman aged 50 to 60 with alopecia areata. Some clones in this sample may be carry-over from other donors' samples. The CDR3 runs from the conserved cysteine through the conserved F or W. D genes are given only for firm matches. Size is stated for part of the rows, as once, few or many counts, or as a class when the clone is expanded.

d_gene: .
j_gene: TRBJ1-1
abundance: .
v_gene: TRBV5-4
len: 15
CDR3aa: CASSSPKNMNTEAFF
CDR3nt: TGTGCCAGCAGCTCCCCCAAGAATATGAACACTGAAGCTTTCTTT

d_gene: .
j_gene: TRBJ2-5
abundance: few
v_gene: TRBV29-1
len: 13
CDR3aa: CSVRQTHQETQYF
CDR3nt: TGCAGCGTTCGGCAGACGCACCAAGAGACCCAGTACTTC

d_gene: .
j_gene: TRBJ1-4
abundance: many
v_gene: TRBV2
len: 16
CDR3aa: CASSESALQTNEKLFF
CDR3nt: TGTGCCAGCAGTGAATCGGCTTTACAGACTAATGAAAAACTGTTTTTT

d_gene: .
j_gene: TRBJ1-2
abundance: .
v_gene: TRBV3-1
len: 18
CDR3aa: CASSQGVWVAGAFYGYTF
CDR3nt: TGTGCCAGCAGCCAAGGAGTGTGGGTGGCAGGGGCCTTCTATGGCTACACCTTC

d_gene: .
j_gene: TRBJ1-2
abundance: few
v_gene: TRBV28
len: 14
CDR3aa: CASSPSLSNYGYTF
CDR3nt: TGTGCCAGCAGTCCCTCTTTATCTAACTATGGCTACACCTTC

d_gene: TRBD2
j_gene: TRBJ2-5
abundance: many
v_gene: TRBV12-3/TRBV12-4
len: 15
CDR3aa: CASSRTSGSAETQYF
CDR3nt: TGTGCCAGCAGTCGGACTAGCGGGAGCGCTGAGACCCAGTACTTC

d_gene: TRBD1
j_gene: TRBJ1-2
abundance: few
v_gene: TRBV28
len: 15
CDR3aa: CASSLIGTDRHGYTF
CDR3nt: TGTGCCAGCAGTCTTATAGGGACAGATCGTCATGGCTACACCTTC

d_gene: .
j_gene: TRBJ2-7
abundance: .
v_gene: TRBV7-8
len: 14
CDR3aa: CASSLAGRGHEQYF
CDR3nt: TGTGCCAGCAGCTTAGCAGGCCGGGGCCACGAGCAGTACTTC

d_gene: .
j_gene: TRBJ2-6
abundance: .
v_gene: TRBV6-6
len: 15
CDR3aa: CASSRGTPGANVLTF
CDR3nt: TGTGCCAGCAGCCGAGGGACCCCTGGGGCCAACGTCCTGACTTTC

d_gene: TRBD2
j_gene: TRBJ2-7
abundance: few
v_gene: TRBV18
len: 16
CDR3aa: CASSPPDSSGRSEQYF
CDR3nt: TGTGCCAGCTCACCACCGGACTCTAGCGGGAGGAGCGAGCAGTACTTC

d_gene: .
j_gene: TRBJ2-2
abundance: few
v_gene: TRBV7-2
len: 15
CDR3aa: CASSLDLFGTGELFF
CDR3nt: TGTGCCAGCAGCTTAGATTTATTCGGGACCGGGGAGCTGTTTTTT

d_gene: .
j_gene: TRBJ2-1
abundance: many
v_gene: TRBV7-2
len: 14
CDR3aa: CASSSQFSYNEQFF
CDR3nt: TGTGCCAGCAGCTCCCAATTCAGCTACAATGAGCAGTTCTTC

d_gene: TRBD2
j_gene: TRBJ2-7
abundance: few
v_gene: TRBV7-2
len: 16
CDR3aa: CASSRTLAGSSYEQYF
CDR3nt: TGTGCCAGCAGCAGGACCCTAGCGGGGAGCTCCTACGAGCAGTACTTC

d_gene: .
j_gene: TRBJ2-5
abundance: .
v_gene: TRBV12-3/TRBV12-4
len: 15
CDR3aa: CASSSRTTNPGTQYF
CDR3nt: TGTGCCAGCAGTTCCCGGACTACCAATCCGGGGACCCAGTACTTC

d_gene: .
j_gene: TRBJ2-3
abundance: few
v_gene: TRBV9
len: 17
CDR3aa: CASSVGGSSVLTDTQYF
CDR3nt: TGTGCCAGCAGCGTAGGGGGTTCAAGCGTACTCACAGATACGCAGTATTTT

d_gene: TRBD1
j_gene: TRBJ1-1
abundance: many
v_gene: TRBV18
len: 18
CDR3aa: CASSPLVFRTGGNTEAFF
CDR3nt: TGTGCCAGCTCACCATTAGTTTTTAGGACAGGGGGGAACACTGAAGCTTTCTTT

d_gene: TRBD2
j_gene: TRBJ2-1
abundance: many
v_gene: TRBV29-1
len: 11
CDR3aa: CSVTTSGISFF
CDR3nt: TGCAGCGTAACGACTAGCGGGATTTCGTTCTTC

d_gene: TRBD1
j_gene: TRBJ2-2
abundance: many
v_gene: TRBV18
len: 17
CDR3aa: CASSPGIDRGFTGELFF
CDR3nt: TGTGCCAGCTCCCCAGGAATTGACAGGGGATTCACCGGGGAGCTGTTTTTT

d_gene: TRBD2
j_gene: TRBJ2-7
abundance: .
v_gene: TRBV20-1
len: 14
CDR3aa: CSARDTTSGYEQYF
CDR3nt: TGCAGTGCTAGAGATACAACTAGCGGATACGAGCAGTACTTC

d_gene: .
j_gene: TRBJ2-7
abundance: many
v_gene: TRBV16
len: 10
CDR3aa: CASSKDEQYF
CDR3nt: TGTGCCAGCAGTAAGGACGAGCAGTACTTC

d_gene: .
j_gene: TRBJ2-5
abundance: .
v_gene: TRBV7-6
len: 15
CDR3aa: CASSLDKAWGETQYF
CDR3nt: TGTGCCAGCAGCTTAGACAAGGCCTGGGGAGAGACCCAGTACTTC

d_gene: .
j_gene: TRBJ2-1
abundance: many
v_gene: TRBV29-1
len: 10
CDR3aa: CSVNADEQFF
CDR3nt: TGCAGCGTCAACGCCGATGAGCAGTTCTTC

d_gene: .
j_gene: TRBJ2-7
abundance: many
v_gene: TRBV9
len: 15
CDR3aa: CASSVGQGAFAEQYF
CDR3nt: TGTGCCAGCAGCGTAGGGCAGGGCGCCTTCGCCGAGCAGTACTTC

d_gene: TRBD1
j_gene: TRBJ1-6
abundance: many
v_gene: TRBV27
len: 15
CDR3aa: CASSLGQGYRSPLHF
CDR3nt: TGTGCCAGCAGTTTAGGACAGGGATATCGTTCACCCCTCCACTTT

d_gene: .
j_gene: TRBJ2-2
abundance: many
v_gene: TRBV5-8
len: 16
CDR3aa: CASSFTSGTHPGELFF
CDR3nt: TGTGCCAGCAGCTTCACTTCAGGGACCCATCCCGGGGAGCTGTTTTTT

d_gene: .
j_gene: TRBJ1-1
abundance: .
v_gene: TRBV12-3/TRBV12-4
len: 15
CDR3aa: CASSLVSGGPTEAFF
CDR3nt: TGTGCCAGCAGTTTGGTATCGGGGGGCCCTACTGAAGCTTTCTTT

d_gene: .
j_gene: TRBJ2-3
abundance: many
v_gene: TRBV28
len: 14
CDR3aa: CALGRDVGTDTQYF
CDR3nt: TGTGCCCTCGGCCGGGACGTCGGCACAGATACGCAGTATTTT

d_gene: TRBD1
j_gene: TRBJ1-1
abundance: many
v_gene: TRBV9
len: 15
CDR3aa: CASSVDAGQGAEAFF
CDR3nt: TGTGCCAGCAGCGTAGATGCGGGACAGGGCGCTGAAGCTTTCTTT

d_gene: .
j_gene: TRBJ2-7
abundance: few
v_gene: TRBV6-2/TRBV6-3
len: 14
CDR3aa: CASSYERKGYEQYF
CDR3nt: TGTGCCAGCAGTTACGAGCGGAAGGGGTACGAGCAGTACTTC

d_gene: .
j_gene: TRBJ1-2
abundance: few
v_gene: TRBV3-1
len: 14
CDR3aa: CASSPSSERPSYTF
CDR3nt: TGTGCCAGCAGCCCTTCATCGGAAAGGCCATCTTACACCTTC

d_gene: .
j_gene: TRBJ1-4
abundance: many
v_gene: TRBV5-4
len: 15
CDR3aa: CASSLDSSTSEKLFF
CDR3nt: TGTGCCAGCAGCTTGGACAGTTCTACCTCAGAAAAACTGTTTTTT

d_gene: .
j_gene: TRBJ1-2
abundance: few
v_gene: TRBV28
len: 12
CDR3aa: CASSLRGAGYTF
CDR3nt: TGTGCCAGCAGTTTAAGGGGGGCTGGCTACACCTTC

d_gene: .
j_gene: TRBJ1-2
abundance: .
v_gene: TRBV20-1
len: 12
CDR3aa: CSAPSVDYGYTF
CDR3nt: TGCAGTGCGCCGAGTGTTGACTATGGCTACACCTTC

d_gene: TRBD2
j_gene: TRBJ2-1
abundance: many
v_gene: TRBV6-7
len: 17
CDR3aa: CASSGLAGQSSYNEQFF
CDR3nt: TGTGCCAGCAGTGGACTAGCGGGACAGAGCTCCTACAATGAGCAGTTCTTC

d_gene: TRBD2
j_gene: TRBJ2-1
abundance: few
v_gene: TRBV7-8
len: 14
CDR3aa: CASSFGTIPNEQFF
CDR3nt: TGTGCCAGCAGCTTCGGGACTATCCCCAATGAGCAGTTCTTC

d_gene: TRBD1
j_gene: TRBJ1-5
abundance: many
v_gene: TRBV19
len: 15
CDR3aa: CATSFSGTVNQPQHF
CDR3nt: TGTGCCACCAGTTTTTCCGGGACAGTAAATCAGCCCCAGCATTTT

d_gene: .
j_gene: TRBJ2-1
abundance: .
v_gene: TRBV6-5
len: 13
CDR3aa: CASSYSRAHEQFF
CDR3nt: TGTGCCAGCAGTTACAGTCGGGCCCATGAGCAGTTCTTC

d_gene: TRBD2
j_gene: TRBJ2-2
abundance: few
v_gene: TRBV11-2
len: 17
CDR3aa: CASSLASGKINAGELFF
CDR3nt: TGTGCCAGCAGCTTAGCTAGCGGGAAGATCAACGCTGGGGAGCTGTTTTTT

d_gene: .
j_gene: TRBJ2-2
abundance: .
v_gene: TRBV21-1
len: 16
CDR3aa: CASSKARFESQRELFF
CDR3nt: TGTGCCAGCAGCAAAGCGCGATTTGAAAGTCAGAGGGAGCTGTTTTTT

d_gene: TRBD1
j_gene: TRBJ1-2
abundance: many
v_gene: TRBV7-2
len: 16
CDR3aa: CASSFLGQGRNYGYTF
CDR3nt: TGTGCCAGCAGCTTCCTAGGACAGGGGCGAAACTATGGCTACACCTTC

d_gene: TRBD1
j_gene: TRBJ2-1
abundance: many
v_gene: TRBV7-9
len: 15
CDR3aa: CASSLWDREDNEQFF
CDR3nt: TGTGCCAGCAGCTTATGGGACAGGGAGGACAATGAGCAGTTCTTC

d_gene: .
j_gene: TRBJ2-7
abundance: many
v_gene: TRBV7-9
len: 13
CDR3aa: CASSHLSGYEQYF
CDR3nt: TGTGCCAGCAGCCACCTATCAGGTTACGAGCAGTACTTC

d_gene: TRBD1
j_gene: TRBJ1-2
abundance: few
v_gene: TRBV27
len: 13
CDR3aa: CASSWDRAYGYTF
CDR3nt: TGTGCCAGCAGTTGGGACAGGGCCTATGGCTACACCTTC

d_gene: .
j_gene: TRBJ1-2
abundance: many
v_gene: TRBV28
len: 11
CDR3aa: CASRTGHGYTF
CDR3nt: TGTGCCAGCAGAACAGGGCATGGCTACACCTTC

d_gene: .
j_gene: TRBJ1-1
abundance: .
v_gene: TRBV5-1
len: 15
CDR3aa: CASSLLQSMNTEAFF
CDR3nt: TGCGCCAGCAGCTTGTTGCAGAGCATGAACACTGAAGCTTTCTTT

d_gene: .
j_gene: TRBJ1-4
abundance: many
v_gene: TRBV7-6
len: 15
CDR3aa: CASSLGTGLWEKLFF
CDR3nt: TGTGCCAGCAGCTTGGGGACGGGCCTGTGGGAAAAACTGTTTTTT

d_gene: .
j_gene: TRBJ2-5
abundance: .
v_gene: TRBV20-1
len: 15
CDR3aa: CSAGLNRLGWETQYF
CDR3nt: TGCAGTGCTGGGCTGAACCGACTAGGCTGGGAGACCCAGTACTTC

d_gene: TRBD2
j_gene: TRBJ2-1
abundance: few
v_gene: TRBV28
len: 13
CDR3aa: CATLAGSYNEQFF
CDR3nt: TGTGCCACCCTAGCGGGATCCTACAATGAGCAGTTCTTC

d_gene: .
j_gene: TRBJ1-5
abundance: .
v_gene: TRBV14
len: 13
CDR3aa: CASSFTGSQPQHF
CDR3nt: TGTGCCAGCAGCTTTACAGGGTCCCAGCCCCAGCATTTT

d_gene: TRBD1
j_gene: TRBJ1-1
abundance: many
v_gene: TRBV2
len: 12
CDR3aa: CATGQGYTEAFF
CDR3nt: TGTGCCACGGGACAGGGTTACACTGAAGCTTTCTTT

d_gene: TRBD2
j_gene: TRBJ2-1
abundance: .
v_gene: TRBV6-2/TRBV6-3
len: 19
CDR3aa: CASNFIETSGSSSYNEQFF
CDR3nt: TGTGCCAGCAACTTCATTGAGACTAGCGGGTCAAGCTCCTACAATGAGCAGTTCTTC

d_gene: .
j_gene: TRBJ2-7
abundance: many
v_gene: TRBV30
len: 12
CDR3aa: CAWSETSYEQYF
CDR3nt: TGTGCCTGGAGTGAAACCTCCTACGAGCAGTACTTC

d_gene: TRBD1
j_gene: TRBJ1-1
abundance: medium-sized
v_gene: TRBV20-1
len: 12
CDR3aa: CSANRGYTEAFF
CDR3nt: TGCAGTGCTAACAGGGGGTACACTGAAGCTTTCTTT

d_gene: .
j_gene: TRBJ2-2
abundance: many
v_gene: TRBV2
len: 15
CDR3aa: CASRYGRRDTGELFF
CDR3nt: TGTGCCAGTAGGTACGGACGGAGGGACACCGGGGAGCTGTTTTTT

d_gene: .
j_gene: TRBJ2-2
abundance: many
v_gene: TRBV14
len: 19
CDR3aa: CASSQIGPVRRINTGELFF
CDR3nt: TGTGCCAGCAGCCAAATCGGCCCGGTGCGTCGGATTAACACCGGGGAGCTGTTTTTT